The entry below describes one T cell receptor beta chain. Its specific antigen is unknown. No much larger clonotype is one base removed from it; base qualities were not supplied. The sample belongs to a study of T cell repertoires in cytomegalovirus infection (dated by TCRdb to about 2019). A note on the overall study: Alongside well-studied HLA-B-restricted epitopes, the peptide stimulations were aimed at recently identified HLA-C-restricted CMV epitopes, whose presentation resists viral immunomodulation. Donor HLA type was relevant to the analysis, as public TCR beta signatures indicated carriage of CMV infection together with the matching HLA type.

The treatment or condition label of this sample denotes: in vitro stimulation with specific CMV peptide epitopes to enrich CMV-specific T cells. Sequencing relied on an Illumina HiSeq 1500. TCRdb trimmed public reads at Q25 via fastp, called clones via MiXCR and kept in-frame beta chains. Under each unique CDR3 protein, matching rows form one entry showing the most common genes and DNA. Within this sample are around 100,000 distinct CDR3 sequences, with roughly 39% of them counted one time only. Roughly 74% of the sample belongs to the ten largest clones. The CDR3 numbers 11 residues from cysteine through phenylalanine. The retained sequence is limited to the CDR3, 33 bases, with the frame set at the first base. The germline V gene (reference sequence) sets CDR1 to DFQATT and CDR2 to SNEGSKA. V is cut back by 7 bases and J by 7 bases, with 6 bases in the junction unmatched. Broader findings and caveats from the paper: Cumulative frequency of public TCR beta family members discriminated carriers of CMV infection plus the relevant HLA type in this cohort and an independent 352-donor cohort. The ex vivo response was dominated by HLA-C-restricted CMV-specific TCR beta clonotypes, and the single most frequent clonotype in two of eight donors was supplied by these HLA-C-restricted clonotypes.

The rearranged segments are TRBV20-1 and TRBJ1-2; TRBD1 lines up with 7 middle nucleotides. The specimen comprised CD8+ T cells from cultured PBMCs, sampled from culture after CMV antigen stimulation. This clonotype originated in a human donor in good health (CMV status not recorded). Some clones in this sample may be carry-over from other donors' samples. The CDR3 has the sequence CSVPTGVGYTF. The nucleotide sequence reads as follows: TGCAGTGTCCCAACAGGGGTTGGCTACACCTTC.